The 32 T cell receptor beta chains presented below share a single source sample, sequenced in a study of blood T cell repertoires in COVID-19. Measured with immunoSEQ multiplex PCR; TCRdb has only the in-frame clones, and not every one. This sample has over 400,000 clones; less than 90% occur once, and the top ten carry 7.8%. What was sequenced was peripheral blood. Source of these receptors: a woman aged 45-65 years with COVID-19, enrolled during active disease.

This clone was counted ten times or more. The chain has TRBV21-1 and TRBJ2-7; the table assigns TRBD1, which was not confirmed against the DNA. TRBV21-1 constitutes a pseudogene. The CDR3 sequence is 14 residues long. In DNA, the CDR3 is TGTGCCAGCAGCAAGGGACAGAAAGTCTACGAGCAGTACTTC. This gives the protein CASSKGQKVYEQYF.

The chain uses TRBV2 and TRBJ2-7, with D possibly matching TRBD1 (6 bases). The V gene lost 6 bases and the J gene lost 0 bases, with 12 bases spanning the gap. The V gene's germline CDR1 is SNHLY and CDR2 FYNNEI. The CDR3 spans 14 residues. CDR3 in DNA: TGTGCCAGCAGGTTAAGGGGGAGCTCCTACGAGCAGTACTTC. It encodes CASRLRGSSYEQYF.

The chain has TRBV18 and TRBJ2-1; D unresolved. CDR1 and CDR2 (germline): KGHSH, LQKENI. V was trimmed by 3 bases and J by 6 bases, leaving 12 bases between them. This CDR3 spans 14 amino acids. This CDR3 is CASSPLELSNEQFF. For the CDR3, the DNA is TGTGCCAGCTCACCGTTGGAGTTAAGCAATGAGCAGTTCTTC.

The chain recombines TRBV5-4 with TRBJ2-1; 9 positions agree with TRBD2. This CDR3 contains 14 residues. Germline V gene data show CDR1 as SGHNT and CDR2 as YYREEE (reference sequence). Germline trimming cut 4 bases from V and 8 bases from J; bases unmatched to any gene: 7. The chain's CDR3 is CASSLGLAGDEQFF. As DNA, the CDR3 is TGTGCCAGCAGCCTGGGACTAGCTGGGGATGAGCAGTTCTTC.

The chain employs TRBV5-5 and TRBJ2-5, with D hard to call. V was shortened by 4 bases and J by 5 bases, with 9 bases between the two germline ends. CDR3 size: 12 residues. CDR1 is SGHKS, CDR2 YYEKEE, per germline (reference sequence). The CDR3 loop reads CASSSSAETQYF. The CDR3 DNA is TGTGCCAGCAGCAGCTCCGCGGAGACCCAGTACTTC.

The rearrangement joins TRBV24-1 to TRBJ2-3; maybe TRBD2 (5 bases). The V end lost 7 bases, the J end lost 4 bases, and 17 bases lay between the germline ends. Germline V CDR1 and CDR2: KGHDR, SFDVKD. The CDR3 extends over 15 amino acids. CDR3 DNA: TGTGCCACCAGCCACAGCGGCGGTCGGGCAGATACGCAGTATTTT. This encodes CATSHSGGRADTQYF.

The table lists this clone with a count of one. The rearrangement joins TRBV27 to TRBJ1-2; 9 nucleotides agree with TRBD1. CDR3 size: 16 residues. Trimming at V came to 5 bases and at J to 2 bases, leaving 9 bases not matched to a gene. From germline, CDR1 is MNHEY and CDR2 SMNVEV (reference sequence). CDR3 nucleotide sequence: TGTGCCAGCAGTCCAAGGACAGGGGTCGGGAACTATGGCTACACCTTC. Translated, it gives CASSPRTGVGNYGYTF.

The chain joins TRBV6-5 to TRBJ2-7; 7 nucleotides line up with TRBD1. This CDR3 has 14 residues. J was trimmed by 4 bases and V by 5 bases; bases with no gene match: 8. CDR1 is MNHEY, CDR2 SVGAGI, per germline. CDR3 amino acids: CASSPGQSYYEQYF. The CDR3 nucleotides are TGTGCCAGCAGTCCGGGACAGTCGTATTACGAGCAGTACTTC.

A single count supports this clone. This chain joins TRBV2 and TRBJ2-2; 11 bases align to TRBD2. J gave up 7 bases and V 5 bases, and 12 bases lay outside the gene matches. The germline V gene encodes CDR1 SNHLY and CDR2 FYNNEI. The CDR3 is 17 residues long. The CDR3 region has the DNA TGTGCCAGCAGTACTAGCGGGGGCCGCCCGGGGGGCGGGGAGCTGTTTTTT. This codes for CASSTSGGRPGGGELFF.

The DNA for the CDR3 is TGCGCCAGCAGCTTGGATGAGGCTCTAGACCCCCACGAGCAGTACTTC. Its protein is CASSLDEALDPHEQYF. This chain joins TRBV5-1 and TRBJ2-7, with D unresolved. The CDR3 has 16 amino acids. V was cut by 0 bases and J by 5 bases, with 18 bases left in between. CDR1 and CDR2 (germline): SGHRS, YFSETQ.

V and J are TRBV4-1 and TRBJ1-6; no clear D. CDR3 size: 13 residues. Per germline, CDR1 MGHRA and CDR2 YSYEKL. Trimming stripped 2 bases from V and 15 bases from J, with 14 bases between. The CDR3 DNA follows: TGCGCCAGCAGCCAATCCGAAGACCGGGACCTCCACTTT. Its translation is CASSQSEDRDLHF.

The chain combines TRBV9 with TRBJ2-4; 7 bases match TRBD2. The CDR3 consists of 16 residues. J gave up 3 bases and V 4 bases, and 10 bases lay outside the gene matches. The V gene's germline CDR1 is SGDLS and CDR2 YYNGEE. CDR3 region: CASSRFRGGGKNIQYF. The CDR3 bases are TGTGCCAGCAGCCGATTCCGGGGCGGGGGCAAAAACATTCAGTACTTC. Filled out from reference TRBV9 and TRBJ2-4, the complete variable domain reads DSGVTQTPKHLITATGQRVTLRCSPRSGDLSVYWYQQSLDQGLQFLIQYYNGEERAKGNILERFSAQQFPDLHSELNLSSLELGDSALYFCASSRFRGGGKNIQYFGAGTRLSVL.

The rearrangement joins TRBV28 to TRBJ2-5; a weak D match, TRBD2 (5 bases). V lost 7 bases, J lost 1 base, and 16 bases lay in between. Germline V lookup: CDR1 MDHEN, CDR2 SYDVKM. This CDR3 spans 15 amino acids. For the CDR3, the DNA is TGTGCCAGCACCACCCTGAGGGCCCCCCAAGAGACCCAGTACTTC. Translated, it gives CASTTLRAPQETQYF. Full variable domain (rest looked up from reference TRBV28 and TRBJ2-5): DVKVTQSSRYLVKRTGEKVFLECVQDMDHENMFWYRQDPGLGLRLIYFSYDVKMKEKGDIPEGYSVSREKKERFSLILESASTNQTSMYLCASTTLRAPQETQYFGPGTRLLVL.

This chain joins TRBV6-1 and TRBJ1-2; TRBD1 is a possible D gene (6 bases). Germline V lookup: CDR1 MNHNS, CDR2 SASEGT. V shed 2 bases and J shed 8 bases, with 9 bases lying between them. The CDR3 sequence is 12 residues long. CDR3 bases: TGTGCCAGCAGTGAATCAGGGGTAGGCTACACCTTC. Protein product: CASSESGVGYTF.

The rearrangement joins TRBV6-1 to TRBJ1-2, with D possibly matching TRBD1 (5 bases). Trimming removed 2 bases at V and 8 bases at J, with 15 bases between. The germline V gene has CDR1 MNHNS and CDR2 SASEGT. The CDR3 runs to 14 residues. This CDR3 is CASSEFVGGGGYTF. CDR3 coding DNA: TGTGCCAGCAGTGAATTCGTGGGGGGGGGAGGCTACACCTTC.

This clone was seen a few times. This chain links TRBV18 with TRBJ2-2, with D possibly being TRBD1 (5 bases). Germline V gives CDR1 KGHSH, CDR2 LQKENI. CDR3 size: 13 residues. V was shortened by 6 bases and J by 6 bases, with 11 bases between the two germline ends. CDR3 protein: CASSSTDPGELFF. The DNA of the CDR3 is TGTGCCAGCTCGTCGACAGACCCCGGGGAGCTGTTTTTT.

This chain links TRBV2 with TRBJ1-1; D might be TRBD1 (6 bases). The germline V and J ends were trimmed by 6 bases and 8 bases, with 19 bases remaining between them. The germline gives CDR1 SNHLY, CDR2 FYNNEI. The CDR3 runs to 14 residues. CDR3: CASRNYRAPGEAFF. The CDR3 nucleotides are TGTGCCAGCAGGAATTACAGGGCTCCCGGGGAAGCTTTCTTT.

The chain couples TRBV11-1 to TRBJ1-1, with D maybe TRBD1 (6 bases). Per the germline V gene, CDR1 is SGHAT and CDR2 is FQDESV (reference sequence). The CDR3 is made up of 15 amino acids. Trimming stripped 6 bases from V and 1 base from J, with 15 bases between. This CDR3 is CASRIQGGRNTEAFF. CDR3 coding DNA: TGTGCCAGCAGGATACAGGGCGGGAGGAACACTGAAGCTTTCTTT.

The CDR3 DNA sequence: TGCGCCAGCAGCTTACAGGGTACCTACGAGCAGTACTTC. Protein: CASSLQGTYEQYF. The chain combines TRBV5-1 with TRBJ2-7; D may be TRBD1 (6 bases). The CDR3 has 13 amino acids. V gave up 2 bases and J gave up 2 bases, with 8 bases separating them. Germline CDR1 SGHRS, CDR2 YFSETQ. Drawing the rest from reference TRBV5-1 and TRBJ2-7, the complete variable domain is KAGVTQTPRYLIKTRGQQVTLSCSPISGHRSVSWYQQTPGQGLQFLFEYFSETQRNKGNFPGRFSGRQFSNSRSEMNVSTLELGDSALYLCASSLQGTYEQYFGPGTRLTVT.

This chain links TRBV3-1 (or the pseudogene TRBV3-2) with TRBJ2-7; no clear D gene. The V end was cut by 4 bases, the J end by 3 bases, with 13 bases between. The CDR3 is 14 residues long. Germline V CDR1 and CDR2: LGHDT, YNNKEL (reference sequence). The CDR3, as DNA: TGTGCCAGCAGCCCCATGGTGACTGGCTACGAGCAGTACTTC. The encoded protein is CASSPMVTGYEQYF.

The rearrangement joins TRBV5-1 to TRBJ2-3; D not certain. CDR3 length: 14 residues. V was clipped by 4 bases and J by 5 bases, with 14 bases between them. Germline V gene sequence: CDR1 SGHRS, CDR2 YFSETQ. The CDR3 nucleotides read TGCGCCAGCAGCCCCGGGTCATCAAGAGATACGCAGTATTTT. Translating gives CASSPGSSRDTQYF.

The chain carries TRBV15 and TRBJ1-2, with a tentative D call TRBD1 (6 bases). Germline V lookup: CDR1 LNHNV, CDR2 YYDKDF (reference sequence). Trimming left V 0 bases short and J 7 bases short, with 15 bases between. CDR3 length equals 15 residues. For the CDR3, the DNA is TGTGCCACCAGCAGAGAAGCCAGGGGCTTCGCTGGCTACACCTTC. This gives the protein CATSREARGFAGYTF.

This rearrangement joins TRBV5-6 to TRBJ2-7, with 8 bases matching TRBD2. V was clipped by 4 bases and J by 0 bases; unmatched bases: 3. The CDR3 sequence is 14 residues long. Germline V gives CDR1 SGHDT, CDR2 YYEEEE. CDR3 bases: TGTGCCAGCAGCCAAGCGGGGGCCTCCTACGAGCAGTACTTC. Amino acid sequence: CASSQAGASYEQYF.

This chain's CDR3 is CASSPPSEQYF. The DNA for the CDR3 is TGTGCCAGCAGTCCCCCCTCCGAGCAGTACTTC. The chain couples TRBV27 to TRBJ2-7; the D is unclear. CDR3 length: 11 amino acids. Trimming cost V 5 bases and J 6 bases, with 8 bases left between them. Germline CDR1 is MNHEY and CDR2 is SMNVEV (reference sequence).

This clone was detected once. The chain joins TRBV7-9 to TRBJ2-7, with TRBD2 identical over 12 bases. CDR3 length equals 16 residues. Germline lookup yields CDR1 SEHNR and CDR2 FQNEAQ (reference sequence). J gave up 2 bases and V 5 bases, and 7 bases lay outside the gene matches. CDR3 bases: TGTGCCAGCAGCCAGACTAGCGGGGGCCCAGCCTACGAGCAGTACTTC. Translated, it gives CASSQTSGGPAYEQYF.

CDR3 residues: CASMRHGFYGYTF. The DNA of the CDR3 is TGTGCCAGCATGAGGCACGGATTCTATGGCTACACCTTC. The V call is TRBV6-5, the J call TRBJ1-2; D unresolved. Germline V gene sequence: CDR1 MNHEY, CDR2 SVGAGI. The CDR3 loop spans 13 amino acids. V shed 7 bases and J shed 4 bases, with 13 bases lying between them.

The gene calls are TRBV6-5 and TRBJ1-2; no clear D gene. Trimming left V 8 bases short and J 1 base short, with 17 bases between. In germline, CDR1 is MNHEY, CDR2 SVGAGI. The CDR3 is 15 amino acids. CDR3 bases: TGTGCCAGCCAAAGCGCTGCGGAGGGTAACTATGGCTACACCTTC. This codes for CASQSAAEGNYGYTF.

The chain joins TRBV2 to TRBJ1-4; unclear D gene. V dropped 7 bases and J dropped 4 bases, with 13 bases sitting between them. The CDR3 sequence is 14 residues long. Germline V gene sequence: CDR1 SNHLY, CDR2 FYNNEI. CDR3 bases: TGTGCCAGCAAGGTCAGGCAGATTAATGAAAAACTGTTTTTT. Protein product: CASKVRQINEKLFF. Based on the CDR3 plus reference TRBV2 and TRBJ1-4, the full variable domain is EPEVTQTPSHQVTQMGQEVILRCVPISNHLYFYWYRQILGQKVEFLVSFYNNEISEKSEIFDDQFSVERPDGSNFTLKIRSTKLEDSAMYFCASKVRQINEKLFFGSGTQLSVL.

The rearrangement links TRBV21-1 to TRBJ1-1; the table names TRBD1, a call not compared with the DNA. TRBV21-1 constitutes a pseudogene. This CDR3 region has 11 residues. As DNA, the CDR3 is TGTGCCGGCCAGGCGAACACTGAAGCTTTCTTT. Its protein is CAGQANTEAFF.

The rearrangement links TRBV7-9 to TRBJ1-6; D is unclear. The CDR3 consists of 14 residues. V shed 5 bases and J shed 9 bases, with 14 bases lying between them. Germline lookup yields CDR1 SEHNR and CDR2 FQNEAQ (reference sequence). The chain's CDR3 is CASSPGFSGSPLHF. The DNA of the CDR3 is TGTGCCAGCAGCCCAGGCTTCAGCGGTTCACCCCTCCACTTT.

This sequence joins TRBV2 and TRBJ2-3; 10 nucleotides match TRBD1. The CDR3 runs to 14 residues. Looked up from germline, CDR1 is SNHLY and CDR2 is FYNNEI. J was trimmed by 10 bases and V by 10 bases; bases with no gene match: 14. The CDR3, as DNA: TGTGCCAAGACAGGGGGCGCCGGAGGAATTCCGCAGTATTTT. Its translation: CAKTGGAGGIPQYF.

The chain has TRBV29-1 and TRBJ1-2; D might be TRBD1 (6 bases). The CDR3 is 15 amino acids. Trimming removed 4 bases at V and 0 bases at J, with 15 bases between. Per germline, CDR1 SQVTM and CDR2 ANQGSEA. CDR3 coding DNA: TGCAGCGTTGTCGGCTCAGGGGCATCTAACTATGGCTACACCTTC. Protein: CSVVGSGASNYGYTF.